The clone carrying this TCR beta chain came up a few times. The data were taken from a study of T-cell memory formation after mild COVID-19. Study details: Largely, the TCR clusters proved donor specific.

TCRdb reprocessed the 5' RACE reads via MiXCR and lists one record per CDR3 protein. There are roughly 260,000 distinct CDR3 sequences in the sample; about a sixth occur only once, and 3.5% lies in the top ten. The CDR3 runs to 13 residues. The V and J ends lost 5 bases and 4 bases respectively, with 11 bases between them. Germline V gene lookup returns CDR1 ENHRY and CDR2 SYGVKD. The sequence was collected from a man aged 18 to 30 who had mild COVID-19 (a few samples of this study predate the infection). Cell type and time point are not known. The source material was PBMCs or a T cell subset sorted from them (not recorded which). This chain uses TRBV10-3 with TRBJ1-1, with D perhaps TRBD1 (5 bases). In nucleotides, the CDR3 is TGTGCCATCAGTTTTGGGGACGGCACTGAAGCTTTCTTT. This sequence encodes CAISFGDGTEAFF.